Presented here are 32 T cell receptor beta chains from one specimen sequenced in a study of cytomegalovirus exposure and HLA in healthy donors. PCR employed 60 Vbeta and 13 Jbeta primers. TCRdb keeps only in-frame clones here, not all; method: immunoSEQ multiplex PCR. This sample has 170,000 or so clones, with roughly 87% found just once. The sequenced material came from PBMCs. The receptors here all came from a man aged 50 to 60 in good health and CMV-seronegative.

The chain carries TRBV6-5 and TRBJ1-2, with 9 bases aligning to TRBD1. The germline gives CDR1 MNHEY, CDR2 SVGAGI. The V segment lost 2 bases and the J segment 8 bases; nucleotides outside the gene matches: 9. CDR3 length: 15 amino acids. The CDR3 coding sequence is TGTGCCAGCAGTTACCTAAGGGACAGGGTCGGCGGCTACACCTTC. This codes for CASSYLRDRVGGYTF.

The V and J genes are TRBV6-6 and TRBJ1-6; D is perhaps TRBD1 (6 bases). V gave up 7 bases and J gave up 7 bases, with 17 bases separating them. The CDR3 has 15 residues. The germline gives CDR1 MNHNY, CDR2 SVGAGI (reference sequence). CDR3 nucleotide sequence: TGTGCCAGCATCCAAGGCCGGGGGGGCAATTCACCCCTCCACTTT. This sequence encodes CASIQGRGGNSPLHF.

This chain joins TRBV28 and TRBJ2-7; TRBD1 aligns across 8 bases. Germline trimming cut 6 bases from V and 1 base from J; bases unmatched to any gene: 11. The V gene's germline CDR1 is MDHEN and CDR2 SYDVKM. The CDR3 has 16 amino acids. CDR3 in DNA: TGTGCCAGCAGCTTCGGACAGGGAGGCCCATCCTACGAGCAGTACTTC. This gives the protein CASSFGQGGPSYEQYF.

The V and J genes are TRBV18 and TRBJ1-2, with 7 bases lining up with TRBD1. V dropped 9 bases and J dropped 0; count of bases not matched to a gene: 4. The CDR3 has 13 amino acids. Germline CDR1 reads KGHSH; CDR2 reads LQKENI. The CDR3 DNA follows: TGTGCCAGTAGACAGGGAGCTAACTATGGCTACACCTTC. Translated: CASRQGANYGYTF.

This clone was counted a few times. The chain carries TRBV28 and TRBJ1-1; 7 bases are shared with TRBD1. The CDR3 has 13 amino acids. Trimming at V came to 5 bases and at J to 4 bases, leaving 4 bases not matched to a gene. Germline V CDR1 and CDR2: MDHEN, SYDVKM. As DNA, the CDR3 is TGTGCCAGCAGTGGGGGACAGATCACTGAAGCTTTCTTT. Translation gives CASSGGQITEAFF.

This clone appeared a single time. J is TRBJ2-7 and V is TRBV19; 9 bases agree with TRBD2. The CDR3 loop spans 19 amino acids. After removal of 1 base from V and 6 bases from J, the junction contained 19 bases not matched to a gene. CDR1 is LNHDA and CDR2 is SQIVND in the germline V gene (reference sequence). CDR3 bases: TGTGCCAGTAGTATAGGCCTAGCGGGGAAGGGGGATTCGCAAGGCGAGCAGTACTTC. This gives the protein CASSIGLAGKGDSQGEQYF.

This clone has just a few counts. As DNA, the CDR3 is TGCGCCAGCAGCCCGGGACAGGGGACGGTAACATCTTTGGGAGTGGAGCAGTACTTC. Its translation: CASSPGQGTVTSLGVEQYF. V usage is TRBV4-1 and J usage is TRBJ2-7, with 10 bases matching TRBD1. This CDR3 is built from 19 residues. V lost 4 bases and J lost 7; bases outside the gene matches: 22. CDR1 is MGHRA, CDR2 YSYEKL, per germline.

This chain links TRBV6-6 with TRBJ2-1; TRBD1 matches at 7 bases. CDR1 is MNHNY and CDR2 is SVGAGI in the germline V gene (reference sequence). The CDR3 extends over 12 amino acids. V was clipped by 4 bases and J by 16 bases; unmatched bases: 10. CDR3 residues: CASSSRQGMEFF. CDR3 nucleotide sequence: TGTGCCAGCAGTTCAAGACAGGGAATGGAATTCTTC.

This clone showed up just once. The chain combines TRBV6-5 with TRBJ2-5, with TRBD2 identical over 8 bases. The CDR3 totals 14 residues. Germline CDR1 MNHEY, CDR2 SVGAGI. V shed 5 bases, J shed 1 base, and the junction held 3 bases outside the gene matches. The DNA for the CDR3 is TGTGCCAGCAGTGTCGGGGGGGCCCAAGAGACCCAGTACTTC. This encodes CASSVGGAQETQYF.

J is TRBJ2-2 and V is TRBV7-6, with D unclear. V was pared by 4 bases and J by 1 base, with 10 bases between. Germline V lookup: CDR1 SGHVS, CDR2 FNYEAQ. The CDR3 consists of 15 residues. The CDR3 region has the DNA TGTGCCAGCAGCTCAAACTCGGGGAACACCGGGGAGCTGTTTTTT. It yields the protein CASSSNSGNTGELFF.

The chain carries TRBV5-1 and TRBJ1-2; 10 bases agree with TRBD1. J was trimmed by 9 bases and V by 3 bases; bases with no gene match: 5. The CDR3 covers 13 residues. Looked up from germline, CDR1 is SGHRS and CDR2 is YFSETQ. The CDR3 sequence: CASSSGQGVSYTF. The CDR3 DNA is TGCGCCAGCAGCTCAGGACAGGGGGTTAGCTACACCTTC.

The chain is built from TRBV14 and TRBJ1-2, with D tentatively TRBD1 (5 bases). The CDR3 has 16 amino acids. Trimming removed 5 bases at V and 2 bases at J, with 18 bases between. Per germline, CDR1 SGHDN and CDR2 FVKESK. The CDR3 DNA reads as TGTGCCAGCAGCGCCCTCGGGCCGCGGGGCAACTATGGCTACACCTTC. This codes for CASSALGPRGNYGYTF.

The rearrangement uses TRBV5-1 and TRBJ2-5; possible D gene TRBD2, 6 bases. Germline CDR1 is SGHRS and CDR2 is YFSETQ. Trimming removed 0 bases from V and 5 bases from J, with 11 bases in between. This CDR3 comprises 14 residues. CDR3: CASSLAGRYETQYF. Written as DNA, the CDR3 is TGCGCCAGCAGCTTGGCAGGGAGGTACGAGACCCAGTACTTC.

This chain connects TRBV4-2 to TRBJ1-2, with D possibly TRBD1 on 5 matching bases. V lost 0 bases and J 8 bases, leaving 19 bases between the germline ends. This CDR3 region has 16 residues. Germline CDR1 and CDR2: LGHNA and YNFKEQ. CDR3 in amino acids: CASSQDYSWGAGGYTF. CDR3 bases: TGTGCCAGCAGCCAAGATTACTCGTGGGGCGCTGGGGGCTACACCTTC.

V and J are TRBV4-1 and TRBJ1-6; D not certain. The CDR3 length is 12 residues. The germline V gene encodes CDR1 MGHRA and CDR2 YSYEKL. Trimming pared 1 base from V and 13 bases from J, leaving 8 bases between. Here the CDR3 DNA reads TGCGCCAGCAGCCAAGGGCAAACCCCCCTCCACTTT. Translated, it gives CASSQGQTPLHF.

The CDR3, as DNA: TGTGCCAGCAGCGAGACTGGGGCCGACTTCTATGGCTACACCTTC. This encodes CASSETGADFYGYTF. V gene TRBV9 combines with J gene TRBJ1-2, with a tentative D call TRBD1 (5 bases). CDR1 and CDR2 from the germline V gene are SGDLS and YYNGEE. The CDR3 is 15 amino acids. Trimming cost V 3 bases and J 4 bases, with 16 bases left between them.

The chain couples TRBV23-1 to TRBJ2-3; 7 bases align to TRBD1. TRBV23-1 is placed among ORFs of uncertain function. Trimming cost V 2 bases and J 1 base; bases outside gene matches: 3. The CDR3 length is 15 residues. CDR3 sequence: CASSQRQGRTDTQYF. The CDR3 nucleotides are TGCGCCAGCAGTCAAAGACAGGGTCGCACAGATACGCAGTATTTT.

The chain is built from TRBV7-3 and TRBJ2-7; D is uncertain. CDR1 is SGHTA, CDR2 FQGTGA, per germline. The CDR3 totals 13 residues. Trimming shortened V by 0 bases and J by 7 bases, and 10 bases separated the two germline ends. For the CDR3, the DNA is TGTGCCAGCAGCTTAACGACACGTAGAGAGCAGTACTTC. It specifies CASSLTTRREQYF.

This chain joins TRBV11-3 and TRBJ1-6; D gene ambiguous. The CDR3 consists of 15 residues. The germline V gene encodes CDR1 SGHNT and CDR2 YENEEA. V was pared by 0 bases and J by 6 bases, with 9 bases between. The CDR3 sequence is CASSLEAGGNSPLHF. The CDR3 nucleotides are TGTGCCAGCAGCTTAGAGGCCGGAGGTAATTCACCCCTCCACTTT. The entire variable domain, with the rest obtained from reference TRBV11-3 and TRBJ1-6, is as follows: EAGVVQSPRYKIIEKKQPVAFWCNPISGHNTLYWYLQNLGQGPELLIRYENEEAVDDSQLPKDRFSAERLKGVDSTLKIQPAELGDSAVYLCASSLEAGGNSPLHFGNGTRLTVT.

The chain uses TRBV11-2 and TRBJ2-1; no definite D call. The V end was cut by 3 bases, the J end by 2 bases, with 8 bases between. The CDR3 is 14 amino acids. CDR1 is SGHAT, CDR2 FQNNGV, per germline. The DNA for the CDR3 is TGTGCCAGCAGCTTTTACAAAACCTACAATGAGCAGTTCTTC. The encoded protein is CASSFYKTYNEQFF.

The chain couples TRBV7-6 to TRBJ2-7; D gene ambiguous. From germline, CDR1 is SGHVS and CDR2 FNYEAQ. CDR3 length: 15 amino acids. V was cut by 0 bases and J by 0 bases, with 9 bases left in between. This CDR3 reads CASSLAEQSSYEQYF. In nucleotides, the CDR3 is TGTGCCAGCAGCTTAGCGGAACAGTCCTCCTACGAGCAGTACTTC.

The chain has TRBV4-2 and TRBJ1-4; D remains ambiguous. The V gene lost 4 bases and the J gene lost 8 bases, with 23 bases spanning the gap. Germline V gene data show CDR1 as LGHNA and CDR2 as YNFKEQ. The CDR3 is made up of 17 amino acids. CDR3 loop: CASSPQHPGLVVEKLFF. CDR3 bases: TGTGCCAGCAGCCCCCAACATCCAGGTTTAGTTGTCGAAAAACTGTTTTTT.

This chain joins TRBV7-3 and TRBJ2-3; no clear D gene. The CDR3 runs 16 residues. Germline V gene lookup returns CDR1 SGHTA and CDR2 FQGTGA. Trimming pared 6 bases from V and 0 bases from J, leaving 16 bases between. The CDR3 sequence: CASSPFRVESTDTQYF. The CDR3 nucleotides read TGTGCCAGCAGTCCCTTCCGGGTTGAAAGCACAGATACGCAGTATTTT.

About this clone: An end of the junction differs from the germline gene, which may be a read error. This rearrangement joins TRBV7-9 to TRBJ1-4; D call uncertain. CDR1 and CDR2 (germline): SEHNR, FQNEAQ (reference sequence). The CDR3 covers 13 residues. The CDR3 spells CSSSPAGLEKLFF. The CDR3 region has the DNA TGTTCCAGCAGCCCAGCCGGACTTGAAAAACTGTTTTTT.

The gene calls are TRBV7-9 and TRBJ1-2; 10 nucleotides agree with TRBD1. The germline V gene encodes CDR1 SEHNR and CDR2 FQNEAQ (reference sequence). The J segment lost 6 bases and the V segment lost 5 bases, leaving 3 bases of the junction unmatched. The CDR3 has 13 residues. The CDR3 nucleotides read TGTGCCAGCAGCCGACAGGGGGCCGATGGCTACACCTTC. Protein product: CASSRQGADGYTF.

The V and J genes are TRBV25-1 and TRBJ2-3; 10 nucleotides align to TRBD1. Germline loops: CDR1 MGHDK, CDR2 SYGVNS. CDR3 size: 16 residues. V shed 5 bases, J shed 1 base, and the junction held 6 bases outside the gene matches. CDR3 sequence: CASSKDRGRRTDTQYF. The DNA for the CDR3 is TGTGCCAGCAGTAAAGACAGGGGGCGACGCACAGATACGCAGTATTTT.

J is TRBJ2-1 and V is TRBV7-9; D uncertain. Germline CDR1 and CDR2: SEHNR and FQNEAQ (reference sequence). This CDR3 contains 11 residues. Trimming took 5 bases from V and 5 from J, leaving 4 bases between them. The CDR3 sequence: CASSPHNEQFF. DNA of the CDR3: TGTGCCAGCAGCCCTCACAATGAGCAGTTCTTC.

The genes are TRBV27 and TRBJ2-3; TRBD2 matches at 9 bases. The CDR3 has 18 residues. The germline V gene encodes CDR1 MNHEY and CDR2 SMNVEV (reference sequence). V shed 5 bases, J shed 0 bases, and the junction held 12 bases outside the gene matches. CDR3 residues: CASSLPSSGKGSTDTQYF. CDR3 nucleotides: TGTGCCAGCAGTCTCCCTTCTAGCGGGAAGGGTAGCACAGATACGCAGTATTTT.

V is TRBV28 and J is TRBJ2-7; TRBD1 matches 7 bases. CDR1 and CDR2 (germline): MDHEN, SYDVKM. V shed 4 bases and J 4 bases; nucleotides not matched to a gene: 10. This CDR3 has 15 residues. The CDR3 DNA is TGTGCCAGCAGTTCCCTGACAGGGAAGGGGTACGAGCAGTACTTC. Encoded protein: CASSSLTGKGYEQYF.

V is TRBV19 and J is TRBJ1-5; perhaps TRBD1 as D (5 bases). The CDR3 consists of 15 residues. The germline V gene encodes CDR1 LNHDA and CDR2 SQIVND (reference sequence). V shed 7 bases and J shed 1 base, with 14 bases lying between them. CDR3 sequence (DNA): TGTGCCAGTACCCGGGGGAGAGTAAGCAATCAGCCCCAGCATTTT. As protein: CASTRGRVSNQPQHF.

This rearrangement joins TRBV7-2 to TRBJ2-3; 9 bases line up with TRBD2. V dropped 1 base and J dropped 7; count of bases not matched to a gene: 6. Germline V gene lookup returns CDR1 SGHTA and CDR2 FQGNSA. This CDR3 has 15 residues. CDR3 amino acids: CASSLVAGVGNTQYF. CDR3 nucleotides: TGTGCCAGCAGCTTAGTAGCGGGAGTAGGGAATACGCAGTATTTT.

The chain is built from TRBV5-4 and TRBJ1-1, with D possibly being TRBD1 (5 bases). The CDR3 is made up of 16 amino acids. The V gene's germline CDR1 is SGHNT and CDR2 YYREEE (reference sequence). V shed 1 base and J shed 1 base, with 14 bases lying between them. The CDR3 sequence: CASSLSSTVGNTEAFF. In nucleotides, the CDR3 is TGTGCCAGCAGCTTGAGTTCGACAGTAGGGAACACTGAAGCTTTCTTT. Drawing the rest from reference TRBV5-4 and TRBJ1-1, the complete variable domain is ETGVTQSPTHLIKTRGQQVTLRCSSQSGHNTVSWYQQALGQGPQFIFQYYREEENGRGNFPPRFSGLQFPNYSSELNVNALELDDSALYLCASSLSSTVGNTEAFFGQGTRLTVV.